This is a list of T cell receptor beta chains from one sample in a study of T cell responses to AZD1222 COVID-19 vaccine. Repertoires were generated with immunoSEQ multiplex PCR, while TCRdb's copy carries only in-frame clones and drops some. Here the sample spans 120,000 or so clones, around 87% being singletons. This specimen was peripheral blood, taken on day 0 of AZD1222 vaccination. These receptors all come from an adult in good health. CDR3s include the opening cysteine and the closing phenylalanine or tryptophan. The D gene is left open where the match is weak. Clone sizes are given selectively: once, few, many, or a class where the clone is expanded.

TRBV19	-	TRBJ1-2	-	CASSDWGVRVNGYTF	TGTGCCAGTAGTGATTGGGGTGTACGGGTGAATGGCTACACCTTC
TRBV18	TRBD1	TRBJ1-2	-	CASSPTRQGAFGYTF	TGTGCCAGCTCACCAACGCGACAGGGGGCCTTTGGCTACACCTTC
TRBV28	TRBD1	TRBJ1-2	once	CASSDGTGGGYGYTF	TGTGCCAGCAGTGACGGGACAGGCGGTGGCTATGGCTACACCTTC
TRBV19	TRBD1	TRBJ2-3	-	CASSIGGQITDTQYF	TGTGCCAGTAGTATAGGGGGACAGATCACAGATACGCAGTATTTT
TRBV24-1	TRBD2	TRBJ2-1	few	CATSDPRIGPSGIYEQFF	TGTGCCACCAGTGATCCCCGCATCGGGCCTAGCGGGATCTATGAGCAGTTCTTC
TRBV27	-	TRBJ1-5	-	CASSFDDQPQHF	TGTGCCAGCAGTTTTGACGATCAGCCCCAGCATTTT
TRBV7-9	-	TRBJ1-6	-	CASSPTGARGSPLHF	TGTGCCAGCAGCCCAACGGGGGCGCGTGGTTCACCCCTCCACTTT
TRBV14	-	TRBJ1-2	-	CASSQRPISGRYGYTF	TGTGCCAGCAGCCAAAGGCCAATCTCCGGGCGGTATGGCTACACCTTC
TRBV7-9	TRBD2	TRBJ2-3	-	CASSSLAGFGGDTQYF	TGTGCCAGCAGCTCTCTAGCGGGATTCGGGGGGGATACGCAGTATTTT
TRBV2	-	TRBJ2-1	-	CASSEERLEGIF	TGTGCCAGCAGTGAAGAGCGACTAGAGGGGATCTTC
TRBV5-1	-	TRBJ2-3	-	CASSLDLGGTDTQYF	TGCGCCAGCAGCCTTGACTTGGGTGGCACAGATACGCAGTATTTT
TRBV7-9	-	TRBJ2-1	-	CASSSYRAEQFF	TGTGCCAGCAGCTCTTACAGGGCCGAGCAGTTCTTC
TRBV29-1	-	TRBJ1-1	-	CSVDSGVSEAFF	TGCAGCGTTGATTCAGGTGTTTCTGAAGCTTTCTTT
TRBV5-1	-	TRBJ1-1	few	CASSFTHRANTEAFF	TGCGCCAGCAGCTTCACCCACAGGGCGAACACTGAAGCTTTCTTT
TRBV28	TRBD1	TRBJ1-1	-	CASCLLGGGEAFF	TGTGCCAGCTGCTTACTAGGGGGCGGAGAAGCTTTCTTT
TRBV28	TRBD2	TRBJ2-2	few	CASSLHLTSPGELFF	TGTGCCAGCAGTTTGCACCTGACTAGCCCCGGGGAGCTGTTTTTT
TRBV19	-	TRBJ2-7	-	CASSIPGRYEQYF	TGTGCCAGTAGTATACCGGGACGCTACGAGCAGTACTTC
TRBV2	TRBD1	TRBJ2-2	-	CASSVTGVGTGELFF	TGTGCCAGCAGTGTGACAGGGGTTGGAACCGGGGAGCTGTTTTTT
TRBV7-9	-	TRBJ2-7	-	CASSRDTLYEQYF	TGTGCCAGCAGTCGGGACACACTCTACGAGCAGTACTTC
TRBV5-1	-	TRBJ2-1	-	CASSPRVGRYNEQFF	TGCGCCAGCAGCCCCCGAGTTGGAAGATACAATGAGCAGTTCTTC
TRBV5-6	TRBD1	TRBJ2-5	once	CASSSTGLGEETQYF	TGTGCCAGCAGCTCGACAGGGCTAGGGGAAGAGACCCAGTACTTC
TRBV7-3	-	TRBJ2-2	-	CASRPPGLANTGELFF	TGTGCCAGCAGGCCACCCGGACTGGCGAACACCGGGGAGCTGTTTTTT
TRBV30	-	TRBJ1-6	-	CAWSVSGRLPDSPLHF	TGTGCCTGGAGTGTATCGGGTCGGCTACCTGATTCACCCCTCCACTTT
TRBV13	TRBD1	TRBJ1-1	once	CASSLDYRGTEAFF	TGTGCCAGCAGCTTAGATTACAGGGGCACTGAAGCTTTCTTT
TRBV9	-	TRBJ2-5	-	CASSVGQGGGETQYF	TGTGCCAGCAGCGTAGGGCAGGGAGGAGGGGAGACCCAGTACTTC
TRBV11-3	-	TRBJ1-1	-	CASSPGAFF	TGTGCCAGCAGCCCAGGTGCTTTCTTT
TRBV27	-	TRBJ2-5	-	CASSLAGDGVGETQYF	TGTGCCAGCAGTTTAGCGGGCGACGGGGTTGGAGAGACCCAGTACTTC
TRBV3-1/TRBV3-2	-	TRBJ2-5	once	CASSQTHAGTQYF	TGTGCCAGCAGCCAAACCCACGCTGGGACCCAGTACTTC
TRBV20-1	TRBD2	TRBJ2-2	-	CSASPGGNTGELFF	TGCAGTGCTAGTCCGGGGGGGAACACCGGGGAGCTGTTTTTT
TRBV6-5	-	TRBJ1-2	-	CASSYSRRNYGYTF	TGTGCCAGCAGTTACTCGAGGCGGAACTATGGCTACACCTTC
TRBV12-3/TRBV12-4	-	TRBJ1-5	-	CASNFGLGQPQHF	TGTGCCAGCAACTTTGGACTGGGGCAGCCCCAGCATTTT
TRBV5-8	-	TRBJ1-1	-	CASSFEQGWSFF	TGTGCCAGCAGCTTTGAGCAGGGATGGTCTTTCTTT
TRBV5-6	-	TRBJ1-1	-	CASSFQGWNTEAFF	TGTGCCAGCAGCTTCCAGGGTTGGAACACTGAAGCTTTCTTT
TRBV20-1	-	TRBJ2-3	-	CSASPVGAHQGTQYF	TGCAGTGCTAGTCCCGTAGGGGCCCACCAGGGTACGCAGTATTTT
TRBV27	-	TRBJ2-1	once	CASSYGGAWSYNEQFF	TGTGCCAGCAGTTACGGCGGGGCCTGGTCCTACAATGAGCAGTTCTTC
TRBV5-1	TRBD1	TRBJ1-1	-	CASSLGQGVNTEAFF	TGCGCCAGCAGCTTAGGACAGGGCGTGAACACTGAAGCTTTCTTT
TRBV6-2/TRBV6-3	-	TRBJ1-1	-	CASSYANTEAFF	TGTGCCAGCAGTTACGCGAACACTGAAGCTTTCTTT